The 10 T cell receptor beta chains reported below all come from one sample, sequenced in a study of blood T cell repertoires in COVID-19. Produced via immunoSEQ multiplex PCR; TCRdb's table is partial and in-frame only. This table has some 250,000 clones, about 88% appearing once. Sequencing was carried out using peripheral blood. These receptors all come from a woman in her 70s with active or convalescent COVID-19.

This chain links TRBV19 with TRBJ2-2, with TRBD2 as a possible D gene (6 bases). V was cut by 4 bases and J by 5 bases, with 11 bases left in between. Germline CDR1 LNHDA, CDR2 SQIVND (reference sequence). The CDR3 runs to 14 residues. The chain's CDR3 is CASSNPEGTGELFF. The CDR3 nucleotides read TGTGCCAGTAGTAACCCGGAGGGAACCGGGGAGCTGTTTTTT.

The genes are TRBV24-1 and TRBJ2-2; 7 bases fit TRBD1. Per the germline V gene, CDR1 is KGHDR and CDR2 is SFDVKD. After removal of 0 bases from V and 2 bases from J, the junction contained 5 bases not matched to a gene. The CDR3 loop spans 17 amino acids. The chain's CDR3 is CATSDLSGTANTGELFF. In DNA form, the CDR3 reads TGTGCCACCAGTGATTTGTCCGGGACAGCTAACACCGGGGAGCTGTTTTTT.

The chain is built from TRBV15 and TRBJ1-2; no definite D call. The CDR3 length is 14 residues. V lost 0 bases and J lost 2, with 7 bases in between. The V gene's germline CDR1 is LNHNV and CDR2 YYDKDF (reference sequence). The CDR3 loop is CATSRDGDNYGYTF. The CDR3 DNA sequence: TGTGCCACCAGCAGAGATGGAGACAACTATGGCTACACCTTC.

The chain employs TRBV6-6 and TRBJ2-1; the match to TRBD2 covers 8 bases. The J segment lost 10 bases and the V segment lost 6 bases, leaving 11 bases of the junction unmatched. Germline loops: CDR1 MNHNY, CDR2 SVGAGI (reference sequence). The CDR3 consists of 14 residues. CDR3 in DNA: TGTGCCAGCAGCGGGACTAGGGGACGGCTAGAGCAGTTCTTC. This gives the protein CASSGTRGRLEQFF.

This rearrangement joins TRBV10-2 to TRBJ1-1; tentative D call: TRBD1 (5 bases). Deletions cut 5 bases from V and 3 bases from J, with 10 bases between. Per the germline V gene, CDR1 is WSHSY and CDR2 is SAAADI. The CDR3 runs 13 residues. The CDR3 loop is CASSSQADTEAFF. The DNA of the CDR3 is TGCGCCAGCAGTTCACAGGCAGACACTGAAGCTTTCTTT.

A few counts support this clone. The chain carries TRBV7-3 and TRBJ2-2; D is unclear. Per the germline V gene, CDR1 is SGHTA and CDR2 is FQGTGA. Trimming removed 5 bases at V and 6 bases at J, with 7 bases between. The CDR3 covers 12 residues. The CDR3 region has the DNA TGTGCCAGCAGCCAACCAGCCGGGGAGCTGTTTTTT. Translating it yields CASSQPAGELFF.

The chain links TRBV11-2 to TRBJ1-6; D uncertain. Trimming pared 3 bases from V and 0 bases from J, leaving 3 bases between. The germline CDR1 and CDR2 sequences are SGHAT and FQNNGV. This CDR3 is 14 amino acids long. CDR3 region: CASSFSSYNSPLHF. CDR3 nucleotides: TGTGCCAGCAGCTTTAGCTCCTATAATTCACCCCTCCACTTT.

The chain has TRBV7-9 and TRBJ2-5, with D tentatively TRBD2 (5 bases). Looked up from germline, CDR1 is SEHNR and CDR2 is FQNEAQ (reference sequence). V lost 5 bases and J 7 bases, leaving 11 bases between the germline ends. The CDR3 spans 12 residues. CDR3 sequence: CASSPGEGTQYF. In DNA, the CDR3 is TGTGCCAGCAGCCCCGGAGAGGGGACCCAGTACTTC.

This chain joins TRBV4-3 and TRBJ1-4, with 7 bases aligning to TRBD1. The CDR3 consists of 16 residues. V was clipped by 4 bases and J by 2 bases; unmatched bases: 7. CDR1 and CDR2 (germline): LGHNA, YSLEER. In nucleotides, the CDR3 is TGCGCCAGCAGCCCCGGTAGGGGACAGACTAATGAAAAACTGTTTTTT. This encodes CASSPGRGQTNEKLFF.

This rearrangement joins TRBV5-5 to TRBJ1-5; 8 positions agree with TRBD1. Germline CDR1 SGHKS, CDR2 YYEKEE (reference sequence). The CDR3 is 14 residues long. With V trimmed by 4 bases and J by 4 bases, 4 bases remained unmatched. Here the CDR3 DNA reads TGTGCCAGCAGCCAGGGGGCTTCGAATCAGCCCCAGCATTTT. This translates into CASSQGASNQPQHF.